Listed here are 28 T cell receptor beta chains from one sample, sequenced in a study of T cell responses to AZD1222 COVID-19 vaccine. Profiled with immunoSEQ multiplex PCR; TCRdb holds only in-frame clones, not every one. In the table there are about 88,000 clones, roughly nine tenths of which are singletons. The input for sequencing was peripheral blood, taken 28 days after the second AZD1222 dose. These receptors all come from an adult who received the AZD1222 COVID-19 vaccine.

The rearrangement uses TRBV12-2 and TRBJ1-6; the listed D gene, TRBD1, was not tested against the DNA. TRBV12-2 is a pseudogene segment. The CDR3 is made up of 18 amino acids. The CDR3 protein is CASRLGLAGRGYNSPLHF. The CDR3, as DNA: TGTGCAAGTCGCTTAGGATTGGCAGGCAGGGGATATAATTCACCCCTCCACTTT.

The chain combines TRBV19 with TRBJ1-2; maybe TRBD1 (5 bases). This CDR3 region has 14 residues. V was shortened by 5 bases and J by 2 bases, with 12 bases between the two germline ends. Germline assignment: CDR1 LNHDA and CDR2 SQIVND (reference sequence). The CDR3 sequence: CASSQGSRNYGYTF. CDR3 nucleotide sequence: TGTGCCAGTAGTCAGGGTTCTCGGAACTATGGCTACACCTTC.

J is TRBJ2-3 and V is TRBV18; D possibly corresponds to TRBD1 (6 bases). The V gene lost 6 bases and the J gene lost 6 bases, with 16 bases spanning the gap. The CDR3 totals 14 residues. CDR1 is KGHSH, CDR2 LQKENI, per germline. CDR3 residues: CASSAGTLGDTQYF. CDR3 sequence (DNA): TGTGCCAGCTCGGCCGGGACATTGGGTGATACGCAGTATTTT.

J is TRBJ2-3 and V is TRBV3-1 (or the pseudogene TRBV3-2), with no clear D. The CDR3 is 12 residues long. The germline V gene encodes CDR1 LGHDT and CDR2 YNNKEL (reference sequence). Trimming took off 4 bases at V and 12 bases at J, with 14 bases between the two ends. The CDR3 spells CASSLLGQPQYF. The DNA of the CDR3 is TGTGCCAGCAGCCTCCTCGGGCAGCCCCAGTATTTT.

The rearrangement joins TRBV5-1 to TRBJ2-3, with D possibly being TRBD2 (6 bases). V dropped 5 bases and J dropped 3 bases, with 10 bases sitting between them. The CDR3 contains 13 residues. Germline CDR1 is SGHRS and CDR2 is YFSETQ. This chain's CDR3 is CASRGGATDTQYF. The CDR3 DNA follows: TGCGCCAGCAGGGGGGGTGCTACAGATACGCAGTATTTT.

CDR3 nucleotide sequence: TGTGCCAGCTCACCGGGACAGATGAATTCACCCCTCCACTTT. Protein product: CASSPGQMNSPLHF. The chain links TRBV18 to TRBJ1-6; 7 bases agree with TRBD1. This CDR3 contains 14 residues. Germline V gives CDR1 KGHSH, CDR2 LQKENI. J was trimmed by 7 bases and V by 3 bases; bases with no gene match: 3.

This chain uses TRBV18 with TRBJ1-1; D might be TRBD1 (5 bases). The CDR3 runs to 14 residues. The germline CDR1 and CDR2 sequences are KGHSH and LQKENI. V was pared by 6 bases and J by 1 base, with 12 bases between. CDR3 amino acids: CASSTGTQNTEAFF. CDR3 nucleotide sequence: TGTGCCAGCTCTACCGGGACCCAGAACACTGAAGCTTTCTTT.

The DNA for the CDR3 is TGTGCCAGCAGCGCGGGACAGGGAAACACCATATATTTT. This gives the protein CASSAGQGNTIYF. The chain uses TRBV5-8 and TRBJ1-3, with 7 positions matching TRBD1. This CDR3 is 13 amino acids long. Germline CDR1 is SGHTS and CDR2 is YDEGEE. V lost 4 bases and J lost 4; bases outside the gene matches: 2.

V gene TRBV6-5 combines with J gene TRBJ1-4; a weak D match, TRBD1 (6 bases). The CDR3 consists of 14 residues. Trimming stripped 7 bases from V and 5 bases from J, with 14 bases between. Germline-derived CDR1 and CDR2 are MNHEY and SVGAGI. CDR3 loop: CASIRQEGNEKLFF. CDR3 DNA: TGTGCCAGCATCCGACAGGAGGGAAATGAAAAACTGTTTTTT.

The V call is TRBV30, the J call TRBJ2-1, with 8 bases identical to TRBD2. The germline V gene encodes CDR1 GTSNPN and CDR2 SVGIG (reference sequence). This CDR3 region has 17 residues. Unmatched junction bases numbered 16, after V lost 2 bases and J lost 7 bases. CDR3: CAWSTPGRAGVRNEQFF. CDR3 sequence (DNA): TGTGCCTGGAGTACCCCCGGTAGAGCGGGGGTAAGAAATGAGCAGTTCTTC.

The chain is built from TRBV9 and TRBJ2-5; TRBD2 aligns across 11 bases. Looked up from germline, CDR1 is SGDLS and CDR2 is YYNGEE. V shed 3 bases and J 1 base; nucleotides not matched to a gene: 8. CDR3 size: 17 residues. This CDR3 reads CASSEGASGGLQETQYF. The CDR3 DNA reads TGTGCCAGCAGCGAAGGGGCTAGCGGGGGGCTCCAAGAGACCCAGTACTTC.

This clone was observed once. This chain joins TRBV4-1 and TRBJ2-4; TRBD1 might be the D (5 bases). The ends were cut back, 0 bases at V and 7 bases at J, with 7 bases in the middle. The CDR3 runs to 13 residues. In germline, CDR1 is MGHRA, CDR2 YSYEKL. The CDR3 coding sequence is TGCGCCAGCAGCCAAGATCACAGGAACATTCAGTACTTC. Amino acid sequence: CASSQDHRNIQYF.

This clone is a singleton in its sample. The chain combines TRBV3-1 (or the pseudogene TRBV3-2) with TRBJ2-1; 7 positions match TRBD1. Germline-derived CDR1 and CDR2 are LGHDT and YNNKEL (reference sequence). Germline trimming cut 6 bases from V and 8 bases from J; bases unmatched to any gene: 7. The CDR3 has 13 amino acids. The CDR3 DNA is TGTGCCAGCAGTCGACAGGGTGTGCATGAGCAGTTCTTC. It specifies CASSRQGVHEQFF.

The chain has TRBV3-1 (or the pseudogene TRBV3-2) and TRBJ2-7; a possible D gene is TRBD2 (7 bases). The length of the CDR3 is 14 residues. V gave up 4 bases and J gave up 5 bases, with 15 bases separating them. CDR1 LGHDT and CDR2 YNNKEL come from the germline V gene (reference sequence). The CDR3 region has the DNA TGTGCCAGCAGCCGGAACGGGGGGCTCAACGAGCAGTACTTC. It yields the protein CASSRNGGLNEQYF.

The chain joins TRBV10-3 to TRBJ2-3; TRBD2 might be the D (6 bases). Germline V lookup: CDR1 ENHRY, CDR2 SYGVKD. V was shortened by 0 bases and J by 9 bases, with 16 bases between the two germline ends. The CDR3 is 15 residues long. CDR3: CAISESGGAGGTQYF. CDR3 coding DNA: TGTGCCATCAGTGAGTCTGGCGGGGCAGGTGGGACGCAGTATTTT.

CDR3 DNA sequence: TGTGCCAGCAGCCGTTATTTGGGGACGAACACCGGGGAGCTGTTTTTT. This codes for CASSRYLGTNTGELFF. The V and J genes are TRBV5-4 and TRBJ2-2; D is unclear. V was pared by 4 bases and J by 0 bases, with 13 bases between. This CDR3 has 16 residues. Germline V gene sequence: CDR1 SGHNT, CDR2 YYREEE (reference sequence).

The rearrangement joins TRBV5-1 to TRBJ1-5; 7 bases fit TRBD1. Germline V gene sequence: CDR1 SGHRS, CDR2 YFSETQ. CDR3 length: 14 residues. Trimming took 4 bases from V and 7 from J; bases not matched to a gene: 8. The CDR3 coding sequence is TGCGCCAGCAGCCCAGGACAGGAGGACCAGCCCCAGCATTTT. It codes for CASSPGQEDQPQHF.

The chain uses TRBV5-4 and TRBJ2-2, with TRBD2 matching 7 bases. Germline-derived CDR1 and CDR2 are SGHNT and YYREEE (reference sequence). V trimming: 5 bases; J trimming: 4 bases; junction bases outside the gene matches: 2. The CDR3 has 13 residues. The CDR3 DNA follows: TGTGCCAGCAGGCGGGGGAGCACCGGGGAGCTGTTTTTT. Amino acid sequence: CASRRGSTGELFF.

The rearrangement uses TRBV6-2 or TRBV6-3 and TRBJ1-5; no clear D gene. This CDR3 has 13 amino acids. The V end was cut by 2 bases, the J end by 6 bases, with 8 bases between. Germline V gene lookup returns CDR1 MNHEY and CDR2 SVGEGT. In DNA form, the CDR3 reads TGTGCCAGCAGTTACGCGGGGAGTCAGCCCCAGCATTTT. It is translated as CASSYAGSQPQHF.

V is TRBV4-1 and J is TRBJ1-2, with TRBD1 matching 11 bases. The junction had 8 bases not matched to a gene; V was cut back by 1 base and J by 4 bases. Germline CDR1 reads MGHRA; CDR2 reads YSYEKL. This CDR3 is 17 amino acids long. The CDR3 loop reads CASSQGGQGAPAYGYTF. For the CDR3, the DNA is TGCGCCAGCAGCCAAGGAGGACAGGGGGCTCCGGCCTATGGCTACACCTTC.

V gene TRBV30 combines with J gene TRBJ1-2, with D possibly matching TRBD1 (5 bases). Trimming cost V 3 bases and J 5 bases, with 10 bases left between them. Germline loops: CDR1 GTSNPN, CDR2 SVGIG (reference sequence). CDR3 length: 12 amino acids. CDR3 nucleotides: TGTGCCTGGAGCCGGGACCTTTATGGCTACACCTTC. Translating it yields CAWSRDLYGYTF.

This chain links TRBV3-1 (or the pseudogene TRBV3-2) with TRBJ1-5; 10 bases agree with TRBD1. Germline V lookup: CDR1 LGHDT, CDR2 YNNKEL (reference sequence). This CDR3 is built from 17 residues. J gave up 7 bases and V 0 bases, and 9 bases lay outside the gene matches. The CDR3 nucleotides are TGTGCCAGCAGCCAAGATTTAGGGACAGGGGCTCGGCAGCCCCAGCATTTT. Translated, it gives CASSQDLGTGARQPQHF.

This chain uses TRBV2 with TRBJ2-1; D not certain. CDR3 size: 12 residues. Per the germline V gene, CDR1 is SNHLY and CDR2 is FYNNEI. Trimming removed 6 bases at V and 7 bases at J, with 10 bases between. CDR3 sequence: CASSGDWNEQFF. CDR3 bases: TGTGCCAGCAGCGGCGACTGGAATGAGCAGTTCTTC. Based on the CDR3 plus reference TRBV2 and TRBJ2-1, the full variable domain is EPEVTQTPSHQVTQMGQEVILRCVPISNHLYFYWYRQILGQKVEFLVSFYNNEISEKSEIFDDQFSVERPDGSNFTLKIRSTKLEDSAMYFCASSGDWNEQFFGPGTRLTVL.

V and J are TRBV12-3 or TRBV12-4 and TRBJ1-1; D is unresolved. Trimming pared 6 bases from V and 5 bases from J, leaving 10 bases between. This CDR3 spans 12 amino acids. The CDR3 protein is CASSLPGTEAFF. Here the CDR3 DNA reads TGTGCCAGCAGCCTCCCCGGGACTGAAGCTTTCTTT.

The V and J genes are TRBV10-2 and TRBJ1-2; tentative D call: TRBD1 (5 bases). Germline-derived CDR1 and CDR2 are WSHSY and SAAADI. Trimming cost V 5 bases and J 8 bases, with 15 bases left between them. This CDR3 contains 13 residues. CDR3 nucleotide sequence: TGCGCCAGCAGTCCCGGAGGGGCCGGCGGCTACACCTTC. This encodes CASSPGGAGGYTF.

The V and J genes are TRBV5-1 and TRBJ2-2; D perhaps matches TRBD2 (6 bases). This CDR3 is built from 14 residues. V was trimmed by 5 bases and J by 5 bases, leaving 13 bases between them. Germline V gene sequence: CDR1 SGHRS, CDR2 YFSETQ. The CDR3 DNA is TGCGCCAGCAGGGAGGGCCCGCGGACCGGGGAGCTGTTTTTT. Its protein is CASREGPRTGELFF.

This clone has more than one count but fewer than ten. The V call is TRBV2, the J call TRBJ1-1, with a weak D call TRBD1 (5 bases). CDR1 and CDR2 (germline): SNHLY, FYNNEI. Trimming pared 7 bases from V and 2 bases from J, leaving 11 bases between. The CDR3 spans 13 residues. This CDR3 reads CASMVRENTEAFF. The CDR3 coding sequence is TGTGCCAGCATGGTCAGGGAAAACACTGAAGCTTTCTTT.

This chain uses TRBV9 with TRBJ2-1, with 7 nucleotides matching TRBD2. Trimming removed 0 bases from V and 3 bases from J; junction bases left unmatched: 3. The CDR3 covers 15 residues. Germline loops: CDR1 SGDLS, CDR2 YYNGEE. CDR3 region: CASSVGRGSYNEQFF. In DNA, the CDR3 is TGTGCCAGCAGCGTAGGGCGGGGGAGCTACAATGAGCAGTTCTTC.